The 27 T cell receptor beta chains presented below share a single source sample, sequenced in a study of T cells after yellow fever vaccination (dated 2019 in TCRdb). The sample's treatment or condition label, in plain terms: live attenuated yellow fever vaccine strain. Library method: 5' RACE. The instrument was an Illumina NovaSeq 6000. TCRdb trimmed the raw reads at Q25, called clones with MiXCR and kept productive beta chains. Entries are consolidated by CDR3 protein sequence, retaining the most common genes and DNA. The sample profile shows some 320,000 distinct CDR3 sequences; approximately 4% of them were found once. In total, the top ten clones hold about 26% of the sample. Sequences were derived from PBMCs, sampled 5 days after the yellow fever booster vaccination. The receptors originated from a man younger than 35 who received the YFV17D yellow fever vaccine.

In this sample, this clonotype turned up a few times. The chain carries TRBV5-6 and TRBJ2-4, with TRBD1 matching 12 bases. V dropped 4 bases and J dropped 7; count of bases not matched to a gene: 6. CDR1 and CDR2 from the germline V gene are SGHDT and YYEEEE. There are 15 residues in the CDR3. The CDR3 region has the DNA TGTGCCAGCAGCGCGGGACAGGGGGCGCGTAACATTCAGTACTTC. Protein: CASSAGQGARNIQYF.

This clonotype was seen a handful of times. This rearrangement joins TRBV14 to TRBJ2-1, with 7 bases lining up with TRBD1. CDR1 SGHDN and CDR2 FVKESK come from the germline V gene. Trimming removed 4 bases from V and 2 bases from J; junction bases left unmatched: 5. The CDR3 has 15 residues. Here the CDR3 DNA reads TGTGCCAGCAGCCCATACAGGGGCCCCTACAATGAGCAGTTCTTC. Amino acid sequence: CASSPYRGPYNEQFF.

This clonotype was detected many times. The chain carries TRBV7-3 and TRBJ2-2; no clear D gene. The V gene's germline CDR1 is SGHTA and CDR2 FQGTGA. This CDR3 region has 14 residues. V was clipped by 5 bases and J by 5 bases, with 12 bases between them. CDR3 residues: CASSQLLGTGELFF. The CDR3, as DNA: TGTGCCAGCAGCCAGTTACTGGGAACCGGGGAGCTGTTTTTT.

This clonotype was picked up a small number of times. This chain joins TRBV4-3 and TRBJ1-1; D gene unclear. CDR1 LGHNA and CDR2 YSLEER come from the germline V gene. This CDR3 spans 14 amino acids. V lost 2 bases and J lost 4, with 11 bases in between. The CDR3 reads CASSQRTMGTEAFF. Here the CDR3 DNA reads TGCGCCAGCAGCCAAAGAACTATGGGCACTGAAGCTTTCTTT.

This clonotype has more than one count but fewer than ten. The genes are TRBV15 and TRBJ1-1; D not resolved. This CDR3 spans 13 amino acids. Germline values: CDR1 LNHNV, CDR2 YYDKDF (reference sequence). V gave up 3 bases and J gave up 4 bases, with 9 bases separating them. The CDR3 coding sequence is TGTGCCACCAGCAGGGATGAGGTCACTGAAGCTTTCTTT. Residues: CATSRDEVTEAFF.

The table lists this clonotype with a few counts. This rearrangement joins TRBV21-1 to TRBJ1-6. TRBV21-1 is a recognized pseudogene. The CDR3 has 12 residues. The CDR3 is CASTRAVGDLHF. The CDR3 bases are TGTGCCAGCACCCGAGCAGTCGGAGACCTCCACTTT.

The chain carries TRBV6-2 or TRBV6-3 and TRBJ1-2; 7 positions match TRBD1. Germline V gene sequence: CDR1 MNHEY, CDR2 SVGEGT. This CDR3 is built from 13 residues. The trim removed 6 bases at V and 8 bases at J, leaving 9 bases unmatched. The CDR3 here is CASSQGGGRGYTF. As DNA, the CDR3 is TGTGCCAGCAGCCAAGGAGGGGGCAGAGGCTACACCTTC.

This clonotype came up many times. The chain combines TRBV11-1 with TRBJ2-5; weak D call: TRBD2 (5 bases). The CDR3 runs to 14 residues. The V end lost 2 bases, the J end lost 4 bases, and 11 bases lay between the germline ends. Germline CDR1 is SGHAT and CDR2 is FQDESV (reference sequence). This CDR3 reads CASSLTLAAETQYF. DNA of the CDR3: TGTGCCAGCAGCTTAACTCTAGCTGCAGAGACCCAGTACTTC.

J is TRBJ1-2 and V is TRBV7-2; D unclear. The V end was cut by 1 base, the J end by 1 base, with 4 bases between. The germline V gene has CDR1 SGHTA and CDR2 FQGNSA. The CDR3 spans 13 residues. The CDR3 DNA sequence: TGTGCCAGCAGCTTAGTGGTTAACTATGGCTACACCTTC. This encodes CASSLVVNYGYTF.

V usage is TRBV7-9 and J usage is TRBJ2-7, with D possibly being TRBD2 (5 bases). Trimming took 5 bases from V and 0 from J, leaving 8 bases between them. There are 13 residues in the CDR3. CDR1 is SEHNR and CDR2 is FQNEAQ in the germline V gene (reference sequence). The CDR3 DNA reads TGTGCCAGCAGCGTAGGGAGCTCCTACGAGCAGTACGTC. Residues: CASSVGSSYEQYV.

This clonotype came up many times. The chain uses TRBV5-5 and TRBJ1-2; a weak D match, TRBD1 (6 bases). The length of the CDR3 is 15 residues. Germline CDR1 reads SGHKS; CDR2 reads YYEKEE (reference sequence). The germline V and J ends were trimmed by 4 bases and 5 bases, with 18 bases remaining between them. CDR3 residues: CASSASSTGLYGYTF. CDR3 bases: TGTGCCAGCAGCGCGAGTTCGACAGGCCTTTATGGCTACACCTTC. Drawing the rest from reference TRBV5-5 and TRBJ1-2, the complete variable domain is DAGVTQSPTHLIKTRGQQVTLRCSPISGHKSVSWYQQVLGQGPQFIFQYYEKEERGRGNFPDRFSARQFPNYSSELNVNALLLGDSALYLCASSASSTGLYGYTFGSGTRLTVV.

The sample holds a few counts of this clonotype. The chain joins TRBV5-1 to TRBJ2-7; 10 bases align to TRBD2. The germline V gene has CDR1 SGHRS and CDR2 YFSETQ. This CDR3 has 16 amino acids. The trim removed 2 bases at V and 3 bases at J, leaving 8 bases unmatched. The CDR3 DNA reads TGCGCCAGCAGCTTCAGAAGGACTAGCGGACACTACGAGCAGTACTTC. Amino acids: CASSFRRTSGHYEQYF.

Ten or more counts support this clonotype. The chain has TRBV5-1 and TRBJ2-1, with D perhaps TRBD1 (9 bases). This CDR3 has 15 residues. The V gene's germline CDR1 is SGHRS and CDR2 YFSETQ. V was cut by 4 bases and J by 5 bases, with 16 bases left in between. Here the CDR3 DNA reads TGCGCCAGCAGCATAGCGGGACAGGGTAACAATGAGCAGTTCTTC. Residues: CASSIAGQGNNEQFF.

This clonotype was seen more than once but under ten times. The CDR3 DNA is TGTGCCAGCAGCAGGGTCCCCCGGGAGGGGAAGACCCAGTACTTC. This sequence encodes CASSRVPREGKTQYF. This rearrangement joins TRBV6-6 to TRBJ2-5; 8 positions match TRBD2. Looked up from germline, CDR1 is MNHNY and CDR2 is SVGAGI (reference sequence). J gave up 6 bases and V 6 bases, and 12 bases lay outside the gene matches. The CDR3 contains 15 residues.

This clonotype was seen only a few times. This sequence joins TRBV18 and TRBJ1-1; D is possibly TRBD1 (6 bases). Per the germline V gene, CDR1 is KGHSH and CDR2 is LQKENI. The V gene lost 8 bases and the J gene lost 0 bases, with 13 bases spanning the gap. CDR3 length: 14 residues. CDR3 nucleotides: TGTGCCAGCGTCCTCAGGGGAATGAACACTGAAGCTTTCTTT. Protein product: CASVLRGMNTEAFF.

V gene TRBV4-3 combines with J gene TRBJ2-3; D unresolved. Trimming shortened V by 0 bases and J by 1 base, and 5 bases separated the two germline ends. The CDR3 contains 14 residues. The germline CDR1 and CDR2 sequences are LGHNA and YSLEER. The CDR3 DNA follows: TGCGCCAGCAGCCAAGACGTGGGCACAGATACGCAGTATTTT. Its translation is CASSQDVGTDTQYF.

This clonotype was observed a handful of times. The rearrangement uses TRBV24-1 and TRBJ1-1; D gene uncertain. The CDR3 totals 13 residues. Germline V gene data show CDR1 as KGHDR and CDR2 as SFDVKD. Deletions cut 0 bases from V and 5 bases from J, with 6 bases between. CDR3 nucleotides: TGTGCCACCAGTGATTTGCGTGGAACTGAAGCTTTCTTT. It codes for CATSDLRGTEAFF.

Ten or more counts support this clonotype. This chain uses TRBV5-1 with TRBJ1-4; a weak D match, TRBD1 (6 bases). This CDR3 has 14 amino acids. Trimming stripped 0 bases from V and 4 bases from J, with 7 bases between. Germline V gives CDR1 SGHRS, CDR2 YFSETQ. The DNA of the CDR3 is TGCGCCAGCAGCTTGGGGGGGCTTAATGAAAAACTGTTTTTT. This sequence encodes CASSLGGLNEKLFF.

Here the CDR3 reads CASSSGVPNEQFF. CDR3 DNA: TGCGCCAGCAGCTCCGGGGTCCCCAATGAGCAGTTCTTC. The chain joins TRBV5-1 to TRBJ2-1; a possible D gene is TRBD2 (5 bases). The germline V gene has CDR1 SGHRS and CDR2 YFSETQ. This CDR3 contains 13 residues. Trimming took 3 bases from V and 6 from J, leaving 10 bases between them.

This clonotype was detected a few times. The chain combines TRBV11-3 with TRBJ1-5; D is unclear. Germline lookup yields CDR1 SGHNT and CDR2 YENEEA. This CDR3 comprises 12 residues. Trimming left V 5 bases short and J 3 bases short, with 5 bases between. This chain's CDR3 is CASSHHNQPQHF. The DNA for the CDR3 is TGTGCCAGCAGCCATCACAATCAGCCCCAGCATTTT.

This clonotype showed up many times. The V and J genes are TRBV6-5 and TRBJ2-1; D could derive from TRBD1 or TRBD2 (5 bases each). The CDR3 consists of 16 residues. Germline CDR1 MNHEY, CDR2 SVGAGI. V lost 2 bases to trimming and J lost 1 base, with 12 bases between them. The CDR3 sequence is CASSYQPGASYNEQFF. In DNA form, the CDR3 reads TGTGCCAGCAGTTACCAACCCGGGGCGTCCTACAATGAGCAGTTCTTC.

This clonotype occurred a few times. The chain is built from TRBV7-2 and TRBJ2-3, with 9 bases fitting TRBD2. Germline trimming cut 3 bases from V and 2 bases from J; bases unmatched to any gene: 6. There are 16 residues in the CDR3. Germline CDR1 reads SGHTA; CDR2 reads FQGNSA. The CDR3 coding sequence is TGTGCCAGCAGCTTGTTAGCGGGGGCCGTCACAGATACGCAGTATTTT. Amino acids: CASSLLAGAVTDTQYF.

This clonotype was counted ten times or more. The CDR3 nucleotides read TGCAGCGTTGAAGAGGGAGCAGCTTTCTTT. Translation gives CSVEEGAAFF. The chain combines TRBV29-1 with TRBJ1-1; D gene uncertain. Germline V gene sequence: CDR1 SQVTM, CDR2 ANQGSEA. This CDR3 has 10 amino acids. Trimming stripped 0 bases from V and 10 bases from J, with 6 bases between.

This clonotype showed up many times. The gene calls are TRBV10-3 and TRBJ2-2; 7 bases match TRBD1. There are 15 residues in the CDR3. Germline CDR1 is ENHRY and CDR2 is SYGVKD. V lost 3 bases and J lost 5; bases outside the gene matches: 6. The CDR3 reads CAISEWDSPTGELFF. The CDR3 DNA sequence: TGTGCCATCAGTGAATGGGACAGTCCGACCGGGGAGCTGTTTTTT.

This clonotype was counted only a few times. The V call is TRBV5-6, the J call TRBJ2-7; the match to TRBD1 covers 8 bases. The CDR3 has 14 residues. After removal of 6 bases from V and 4 bases from J, the junction contained 9 bases not matched to a gene. CDR1 is SGHDT, CDR2 YYEEEE, per germline. The CDR3 region has the DNA TGTGCCAGCACCGCCAGTGGACAGGGTTACGAGCAGTACTTC. Its protein product is CASTASGQGYEQYF.

This clonotype has ten or more counts. CDR3 nucleotide sequence: TGTGCCTGGAGTGTCCCTAGCGGACTGGGGAATGAGCAGTTCTTC. Protein product: CAWSVPSGLGNEQFF. The V call is TRBV30, the J call TRBJ2-1; 7 bases map to TRBD2. CDR3 length equals 15 residues. Germline CDR1 and CDR2: GTSNPN and SVGIG (reference sequence). With 0 bases clipped from V and 7 bases from J, the junction kept 9 bases outside the gene matches.

This clonotype occurred a few times. V and J are TRBV19 and TRBJ1-1; D unresolved. V lost 9 bases, J lost 1 base, and 12 bases lay in between. The CDR3 runs to 13 residues. The V gene's germline CDR1 is LNHDA and CDR2 SQIVND (reference sequence). As DNA, the CDR3 is TGTGCCAGGCGACGGCACCCGAACACTGAAGCTTTCTTT. Encoded protein: CARRRHPNTEAFF.